The 14 T cell receptor beta chains in this list originate from one sample, sequenced in a study of TIL therapy for anti-PD-1-resistant metastatic lung cancer. Time point denoted: pre-treatment sample, taken before nivolumab and TIL therapy. This was the immunoSEQ v3 assay. Assay: immunoSEQ multiplex PCR; the TCRdb copy retains only in-frame clones and omits some. The sample yields under 55,000 clones, roughly 85% seen once. Sequenced here: blood, sampled at baseline. The receptors were gathered from a woman aged 30 to 85 with non-small cell lung cancer.

V is TRBV18 and J is TRBJ2-1, with 7 bases aligning to TRBD2. CDR1 and CDR2 from the germline V gene are KGHSH and LQKENI. The length of the CDR3 is 14 residues. J gave up 8 bases and V 4 bases, and 8 bases lay outside the gene matches. CDR3 protein: CASSRSIGGDEQFF. The CDR3 DNA is TGTGCCAGCTCACGTTCCATTGGGGGGGATGAGCAGTTCTTC.

This chain connects TRBV27 to TRBJ2-2; D might be TRBD1 or TRBD2, each matching 6 bases. CDR1 MNHEY and CDR2 SMNVEV come from the germline V gene (reference sequence). The germline V and J ends were trimmed by 2 bases and 1 base, with 11 bases remaining between them. This CDR3 is 16 amino acids long. The CDR3 loop is CASSLRGVGNTGELFF. DNA of the CDR3: TGTGCCAGCAGTTTAAGGGGGGTAGGGAACACCGGGGAGCTGTTTTTT.

J is TRBJ2-1 and V is TRBV21-1; TRBD1 is the table's D call, not checked against the DNA. TRBV21-1 is reported as a pseudogene. The CDR3 is 16 amino acids. The CDR3 loop reads CASSSPRTGSYNEQFF. CDR3 in DNA: TGTGCCAGCAGCTCCCCGAGGACAGGGAGCTACAATGAGCAGTTCTTC.

The chain recombines TRBV19 with TRBJ2-7; tentatively, D is TRBD1 or TRBD2 (7 bases each). Trimming took off 5 bases at V and 4 bases at J, with 21 bases between the two ends. CDR3 length equals 16 residues. CDR1 and CDR2 from the germline V gene are LNHDA and SQIVND (reference sequence). CDR3 in amino acids: CASSPEGGGGRYEQYF. CDR3 sequence (DNA): TGTGCCAGTAGTCCCGAAGGGGGAGGGGGCAGGTACGAGCAGTACTTC. The whole variable domain, filled in from reference TRBV19 and TRBJ2-7, reads DGGITQSPKYLFRKEGQNVTLSCEQNLNHDAMYWYRQDPGQGLRLIYYSQIVNDFQKGDIAEGYSVSREKKESFPLTVTSAQKNPTAFYLCASSPEGGGGRYEQYFGPGTRLTVT.

The J gene is TRBJ2-3, the V gene TRBV4-3, with D possibly being TRBD2 (7 bases). Per the germline V gene, CDR1 is LGHNA and CDR2 is YSLEER. CDR3 length: 15 residues. Trimming took off 6 bases at V and 4 bases at J, with 17 bases between the two ends. Here the CDR3 reads CASRRGGDWADTQYF. DNA for the CDR3: TGCGCCAGCAGAAGGGGGGGCGATTGGGCAGATACGCAGTATTTT.

This chain uses TRBV19 with TRBJ2-5, with 8 bases lining up with TRBD2. The length of the CDR3 is 13 residues. Germline V lookup: CDR1 LNHDA, CDR2 SQIVND (reference sequence). Trimming cost V 6 bases and J 5 bases; bases outside gene matches: 5. The CDR3 loop is CASSGGVGETQYF. For the CDR3, the DNA is TGTGCCAGTAGCGGGGGGGTTGGGGAGACCCAGTACTTC.

The chain uses TRBV10-3 and TRBJ2-1; 8 bases agree with TRBD2. The junction had 2 bases not matched to a gene; V was cut back by 3 bases and J by 1 base. Germline lookup yields CDR1 ENHRY and CDR2 SYGVKD. The CDR3 runs to 15 residues. In DNA, the CDR3 is TGTGCCATCAGTGATCGGGGGGGTTCCTACAATGAGCAGTTCTTC. Protein product: CAISDRGGSYNEQFF.

The chain carries TRBV2 and TRBJ2-6; D possibly corresponds to TRBD2 (5 bases). V was shortened by 7 bases and J by 1 base, with 8 bases between the two germline ends. This CDR3 has 14 amino acids. Germline V gives CDR1 SNHLY, CDR2 FYNNEI. The CDR3 is CASIRESGANVLTF. The DNA for the CDR3 is TGTGCCAGCATTCGGGAATCTGGGGCCAACGTCCTGACTTTC. Full variable domain (outside the CDR3, taken from reference TRBV2 and TRBJ2-6): EPEVTQTPSHQVTQMGQEVILRCVPISNHLYFYWYRQILGQKVEFLVSFYNNEISEKSEIFDDQFSVERPDGSNFTLKIRSTKLEDSAMYFCASIRESGANVLTFGAGSRLTVL.

The V call is TRBV4-2, the J call TRBJ1-5, with D possibly being TRBD1 (5 bases). CDR1 is LGHNA, CDR2 YNFKEQ, per germline. The germline V and J ends were trimmed by 4 bases and 8 bases, with 27 bases remaining between them. The length of the CDR3 is 18 residues. CDR3 nucleotides: TGTGCCAGCAGCCCTCAAGACAGCTCCCTCGCAGTGTCGGAGCCCCAGCATTTT. Amino acids: CASSPQDSSLAVSEPQHF.

There are a few counts of this clone. The genes are TRBV2 and TRBJ2-7, with TRBD2 identical over 10 bases. The CDR3 is made up of 14 amino acids. V shed 8 bases, J shed 4 bases, and the junction held 8 bases outside the gene matches. CDR1 is SNHLY, CDR2 FYNNEI, per germline. The CDR3 sequence is CASCPSGRGYEQYF. The CDR3 coding sequence is TGTGCCAGCTGCCCTAGCGGGAGAGGGTACGAGCAGTACTTC. The whole variable domain, remainder taken from reference TRBV2 and TRBJ2-7, is EPEVTQTPSHQVTQMGQEVILRCVPISNHLYFYWYRQILGQKVEFLVSFYNNEISEKSEIFDDQFSVERPDGSNFTLKIRSTKLEDSAMYFCASCPSGRGYEQYFGPGTRLTVT.

The chain has TRBV5-4 and TRBJ2-3; D is possibly TRBD2 (6 bases). Deletions cut 0 bases from V and 3 bases from J, with 11 bases between. The CDR3 sequence is 15 residues long. The germline gives CDR1 SGHNT, CDR2 YYREEE (reference sequence). Here the CDR3 DNA reads TGTGCCAGCAGCTTGGCCGGGGCGGGGACAGATACGCAGTATTTT. Its translation: CASSLAGAGTDTQYF.

This CDR3 reads CASSSTYGYTF. In DNA, the CDR3 is TGTGCCAGCAGCTCAACTTATGGCTACACCTTC. V usage is TRBV5-4 and J usage is TRBJ1-2, with unresolved D. The germline V gene has CDR1 SGHNT and CDR2 YYREEE (reference sequence). The CDR3 runs 11 residues. V was shortened by 3 bases and J by 5 bases, with 5 bases between the two germline ends.

The chain has TRBV6-1 and TRBJ2-4; D not certain. Germline V gene sequence: CDR1 MNHNS, CDR2 SASEGT. CDR3 length: 15 amino acids. Deletions cut 3 bases from V and 4 bases from J, with 13 bases between. The CDR3 loop reads CASSDPSASKNIQYF. In nucleotides, the CDR3 is TGTGCCAGCAGTGACCCTTCAGCGTCTAAAAACATTCAGTACTTC.

The rearrangement links TRBV7-9 to TRBJ1-1; D is unclear. V was trimmed by 5 bases and J by 1 base, leaving 11 bases between them. This CDR3 contains 14 residues. Germline-derived CDR1 and CDR2 are SEHNR and FQNEAQ (reference sequence). CDR3 bases: TGTGCCAGCAGCCTCCAGGACGGGAACACTGAAGCTTTCTTT. It specifies CASSLQDGNTEAFF.